Below are 8 T cell receptor beta chains sequenced from a single sample in a study of T cell responses to AZD1222 COVID-19 vaccine. Assay used: immunoSEQ multiplex PCR; TCRdb lists only in-frame clones, some missing. The data contain fewer than 200,000 clones, around nine tenths of them singletons. The sample in question was peripheral blood, obtained 28 days after the second AZD1222 dose. The receptor source for this set is an adult who received the AZD1222 COVID-19 vaccine.

The rearrangement joins TRBV3-1 (or the pseudogene TRBV3-2) to TRBJ1-2; a possible D gene is TRBD1 (6 bases). The germline gives CDR1 LGHDT, CDR2 YNNKEL (reference sequence). The CDR3 spans 14 residues. The V gene lost 4 bases and the J gene lost 4 bases, with 13 bases spanning the gap. In DNA, the CDR3 is TGTGCCAGCAGCCCCTTCTGGGACACCTATGGCTACACCTTC. It codes for CASSPFWDTYGYTF.

The rearrangement uses TRBV5-5 and TRBJ1-4, with D uncertain. The ends were cut back, 0 bases at V and 5 bases at J, with 8 bases in the middle. Looked up from germline, CDR1 is SGHKS and CDR2 is YYEKEE (reference sequence). The CDR3 loop spans 14 amino acids. CDR3 residues: CASSLAQKNEKLFF. The CDR3, as DNA: TGTGCCAGCAGCTTGGCCCAGAAGAATGAAAAACTGTTTTTT.

V usage is TRBV9 and J usage is TRBJ2-7, with 9 bases lining up with TRBD1. Germline values: CDR1 SGDLS, CDR2 YYNGEE. The junction had 8 bases not matched to a gene; V was cut back by 4 bases and J by 6 bases. The CDR3 spans 14 residues. CDR3 sequence (DNA): TGTGCCAGCAGCCCCGCCGGGACAGGGAGCGAGCAGTACTTC. The encoded protein is CASSPAGTGSEQYF.

The rearrangement uses TRBV10-2 and TRBJ2-7; D might be TRBD1 or TRBD2, each matching 5 bases. V was shortened by 5 bases and J by 2 bases, with 7 bases between the two germline ends. The CDR3 is made up of 12 amino acids. Germline CDR1 and CDR2: WSHSY and SAAADI. The CDR3 sequence is CASSQGAYEQYF. As DNA, the CDR3 is TGCGCCAGCAGTCAGGGAGCCTACGAGCAGTACTTC.

This chain uses TRBV18 with TRBJ1-1; D might be TRBD1 (6 bases). This CDR3 contains 14 residues. Germline CDR1 and CDR2: KGHSH and LQKENI. V was shortened by 7 bases and J by 0 bases, with 12 bases between the two germline ends. The CDR3 loop reads CASYLGHMNTEAFF. The CDR3, as DNA: TGTGCCAGCTACCTGGGACACATGAACACTGAAGCTTTCTTT.

The chain employs TRBV12-5 and TRBJ1-1; weak D call: TRBD1 (5 bases). The CDR3 is 16 amino acids. Germline values: CDR1 LGHNT, CDR2 FRNRAP. Trimming removed 0 bases at V and 1 base at J, with 12 bases between. CDR3 protein: CASGLVVGLGNTEAFF. The CDR3 bases are TGTGCTAGTGGTTTGGTAGTGGGACTCGGGAACACTGAAGCTTTCTTT.

The rearrangement links TRBV7-9 to TRBJ1-2; TRBD1 might be the D (5 bases). The germline V gene encodes CDR1 SEHNR and CDR2 FQNEAQ (reference sequence). The CDR3 consists of 15 residues. V shed 5 bases and J shed 4 bases, with 17 bases lying between them. CDR3 sequence (DNA): TGTGCCAGCAGCAACCCCCGGGACGGAAGCTATGGCTACACCTTC. Protein: CASSNPRDGSYGYTF.

The V gene is TRBV6-5, the J gene TRBJ1-2; 8 bases align to TRBD1. The CDR3 runs to 13 residues. Per the germline V gene, CDR1 is MNHEY and CDR2 is SVGAGI. V lost 1 base, J lost 6 bases, and 1 base stayed unmatched. As DNA, the CDR3 is TGTGCCAGCAGTTACTGGACAGGGAATGGCTACACCTTC. Its protein product is CASSYWTGNGYTF.